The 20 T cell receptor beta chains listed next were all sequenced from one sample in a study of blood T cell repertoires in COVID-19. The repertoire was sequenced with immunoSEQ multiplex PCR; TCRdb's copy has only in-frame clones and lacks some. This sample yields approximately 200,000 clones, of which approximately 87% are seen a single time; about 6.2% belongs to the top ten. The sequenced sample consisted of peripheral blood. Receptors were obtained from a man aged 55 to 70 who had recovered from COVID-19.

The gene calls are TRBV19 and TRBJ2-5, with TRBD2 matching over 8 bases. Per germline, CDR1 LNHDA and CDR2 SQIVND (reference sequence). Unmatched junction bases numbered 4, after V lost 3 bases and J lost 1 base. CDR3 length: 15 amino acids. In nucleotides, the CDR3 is TGTGCCAGTAGTATCGGCGGGGGGCTCCAAGAGACCCAGTACTTC. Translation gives CASSIGGGLQETQYF.

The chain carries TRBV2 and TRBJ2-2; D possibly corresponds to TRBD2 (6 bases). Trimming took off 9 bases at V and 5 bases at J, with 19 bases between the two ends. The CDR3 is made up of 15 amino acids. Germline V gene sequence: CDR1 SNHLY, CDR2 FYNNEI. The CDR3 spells CASLLAPDVTGELFF. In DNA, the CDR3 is TGTGCCAGTCTTCTAGCGCCGGACGTAACCGGGGAGCTGTTTTTT.

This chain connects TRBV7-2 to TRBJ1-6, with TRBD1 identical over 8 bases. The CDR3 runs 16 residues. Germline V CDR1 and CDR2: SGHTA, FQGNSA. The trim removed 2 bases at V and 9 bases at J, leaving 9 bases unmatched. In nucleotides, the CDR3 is TGTGCCAGCAGCTTAAATATTGCAGGGGGCCTTTCACCCCTCCACTTT. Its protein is CASSLNIAGGLSPLHF.

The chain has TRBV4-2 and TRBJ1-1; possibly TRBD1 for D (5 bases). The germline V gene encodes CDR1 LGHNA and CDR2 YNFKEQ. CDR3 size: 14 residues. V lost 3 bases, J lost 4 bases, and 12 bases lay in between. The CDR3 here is CASSHRDSATEAFF. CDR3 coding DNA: TGTGCCAGCAGCCACCGGGACTCGGCCACTGAAGCTTTCTTT.

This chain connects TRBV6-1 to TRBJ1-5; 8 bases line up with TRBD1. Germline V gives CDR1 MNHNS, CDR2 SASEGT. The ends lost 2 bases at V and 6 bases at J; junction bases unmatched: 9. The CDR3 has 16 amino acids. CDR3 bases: TGTGCCAGCAGTGAAAGGAAAGGACAGGGTGCTCAGCCCCAGCATTTT. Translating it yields CASSERKGQGAQPQHF.

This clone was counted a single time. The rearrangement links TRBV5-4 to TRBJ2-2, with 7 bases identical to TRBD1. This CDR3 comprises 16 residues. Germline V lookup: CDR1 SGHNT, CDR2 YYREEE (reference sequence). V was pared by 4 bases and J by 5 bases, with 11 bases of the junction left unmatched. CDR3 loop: CASSLDRATRTGELFF. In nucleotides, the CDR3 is TGTGCCAGCAGCCTCGACAGGGCTACGAGGACCGGGGAGCTGTTTTTT.

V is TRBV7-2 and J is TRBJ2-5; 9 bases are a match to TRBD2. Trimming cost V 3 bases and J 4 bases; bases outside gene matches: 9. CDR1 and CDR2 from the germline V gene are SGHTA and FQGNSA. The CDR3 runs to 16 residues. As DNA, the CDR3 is TGTGCCAGCAGCTTCCAAGCGGGGGGCTTTCCAGAGACCCAGTACTTC. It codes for CASSFQAGGFPETQYF.

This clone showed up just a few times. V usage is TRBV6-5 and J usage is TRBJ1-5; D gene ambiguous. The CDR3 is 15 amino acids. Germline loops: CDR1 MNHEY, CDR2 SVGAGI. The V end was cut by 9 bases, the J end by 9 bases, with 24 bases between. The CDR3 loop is CASTKATSPRRPQHF. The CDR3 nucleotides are TGTGCCAGTACCAAGGCCACCAGTCCCCGGAGGCCCCAGCATTTT.

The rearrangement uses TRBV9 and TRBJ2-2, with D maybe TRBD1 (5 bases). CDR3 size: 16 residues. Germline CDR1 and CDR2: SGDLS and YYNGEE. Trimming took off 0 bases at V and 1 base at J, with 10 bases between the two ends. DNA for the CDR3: TGTGCCAGCAGCGTAGCAGGGAACTGGAACACCGGGGAGCTGTTTTTT. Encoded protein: CASSVAGNWNTGELFF.

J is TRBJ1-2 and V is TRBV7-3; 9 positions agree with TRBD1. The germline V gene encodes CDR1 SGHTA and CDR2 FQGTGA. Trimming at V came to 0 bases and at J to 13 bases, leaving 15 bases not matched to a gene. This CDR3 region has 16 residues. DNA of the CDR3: TGTGCCAGCAGCTTAACTCCCGGGACAGGGCCAGGCTTTACCACCTTC. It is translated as CASSLTPGTGPGFTTF.

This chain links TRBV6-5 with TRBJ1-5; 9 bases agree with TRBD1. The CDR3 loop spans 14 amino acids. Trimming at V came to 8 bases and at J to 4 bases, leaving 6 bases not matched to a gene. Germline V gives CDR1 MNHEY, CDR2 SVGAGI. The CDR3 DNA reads TGTGCCAGCCGAGAGACAGGGGGGAATCAGCCCCAGCATTTT. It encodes CASRETGGNQPQHF.

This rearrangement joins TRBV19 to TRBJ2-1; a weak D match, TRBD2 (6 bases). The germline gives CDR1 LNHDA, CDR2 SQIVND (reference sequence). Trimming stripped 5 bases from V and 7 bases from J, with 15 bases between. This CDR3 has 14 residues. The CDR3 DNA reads TGTGCCAGTAGTTCCGGGACTGCTGGGAATGAGCAGTTCTTC. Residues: CASSSGTAGNEQFF.

CDR3 residues: CASSPRTGQGYTF. Here the CDR3 DNA reads TGTGCCAGCAGCCCTAGGACAGGGCAAGGCTACACCTTC. The chain employs TRBV14 and TRBJ1-2; 8 nucleotides align to TRBD1. After removal of 4 bases from V and 8 bases from J, the junction contained 6 bases not matched to a gene. The CDR3 is 13 residues long. Germline V lookup: CDR1 SGHDN, CDR2 FVKESK.

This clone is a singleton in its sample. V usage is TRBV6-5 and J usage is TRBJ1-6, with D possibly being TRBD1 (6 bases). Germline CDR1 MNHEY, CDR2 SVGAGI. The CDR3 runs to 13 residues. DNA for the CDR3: TGTGCTAGTCGGGGGGCCAGTAATTCACCCCTCCACTTT. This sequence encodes CASRGASNSPLHF.

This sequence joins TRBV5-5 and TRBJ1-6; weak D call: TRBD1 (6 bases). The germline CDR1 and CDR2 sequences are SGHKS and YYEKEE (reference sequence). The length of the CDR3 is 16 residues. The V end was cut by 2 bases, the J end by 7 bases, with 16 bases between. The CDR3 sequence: CASSLKGHSLNSPLHF. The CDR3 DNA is TGTGCCAGCAGCTTAAAGGGACACTCTCTGAATTCACCCCTCCACTTT.

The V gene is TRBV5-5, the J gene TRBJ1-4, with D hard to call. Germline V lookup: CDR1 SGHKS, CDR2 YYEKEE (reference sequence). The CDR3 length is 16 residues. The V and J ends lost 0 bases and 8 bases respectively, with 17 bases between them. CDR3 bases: TGTGCCAGCAGCTTGGGATCCCGGGATTTAGGGGAAAAACTGTTTTTT. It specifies CASSLGSRDLGEKLFF.

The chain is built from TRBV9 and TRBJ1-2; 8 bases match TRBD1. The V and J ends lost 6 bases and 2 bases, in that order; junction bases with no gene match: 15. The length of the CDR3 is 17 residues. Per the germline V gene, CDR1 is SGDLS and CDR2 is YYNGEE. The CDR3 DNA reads TGTGCCAGCACCCCCACAGGGGGATCCTCCTCCAACTATGGCTACACCTTC. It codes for CASTPTGGSSSNYGYTF.

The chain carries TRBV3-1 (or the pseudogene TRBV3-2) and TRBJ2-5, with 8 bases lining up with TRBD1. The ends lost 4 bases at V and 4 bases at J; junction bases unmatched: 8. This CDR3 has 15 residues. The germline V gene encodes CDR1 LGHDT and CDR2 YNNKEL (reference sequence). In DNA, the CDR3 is TGTGCCAGCAGCCCCCAGGGGGCGGTGGTAGAGACCCAGTACTTC. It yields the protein CASSPQGAVVETQYF.

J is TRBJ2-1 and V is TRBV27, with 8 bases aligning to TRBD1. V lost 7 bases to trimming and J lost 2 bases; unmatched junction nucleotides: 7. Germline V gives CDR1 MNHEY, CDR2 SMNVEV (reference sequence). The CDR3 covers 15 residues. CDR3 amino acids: CASIPTGVPYNEQFF. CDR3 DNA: TGTGCCAGCATCCCGACAGGGGTCCCCTACAATGAGCAGTTCTTC.

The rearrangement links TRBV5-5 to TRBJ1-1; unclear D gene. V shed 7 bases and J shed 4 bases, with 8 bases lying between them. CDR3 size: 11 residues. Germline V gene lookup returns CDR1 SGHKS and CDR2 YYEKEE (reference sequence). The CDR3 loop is CASAKATEAFF. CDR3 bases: TGTGCCAGCGCTAAAGCCACTGAAGCTTTCTTT.